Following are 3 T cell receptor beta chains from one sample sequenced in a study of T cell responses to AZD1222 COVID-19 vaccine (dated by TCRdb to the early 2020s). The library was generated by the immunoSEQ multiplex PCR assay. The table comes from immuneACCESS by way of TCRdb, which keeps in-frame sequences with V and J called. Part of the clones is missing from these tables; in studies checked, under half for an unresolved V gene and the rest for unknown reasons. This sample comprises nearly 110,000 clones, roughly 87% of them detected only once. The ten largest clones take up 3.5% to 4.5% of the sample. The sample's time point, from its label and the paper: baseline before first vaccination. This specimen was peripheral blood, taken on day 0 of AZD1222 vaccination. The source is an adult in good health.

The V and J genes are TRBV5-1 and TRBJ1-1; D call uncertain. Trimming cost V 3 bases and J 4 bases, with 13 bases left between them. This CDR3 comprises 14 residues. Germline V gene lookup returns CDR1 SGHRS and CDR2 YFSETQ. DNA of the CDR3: TGCGCCAGCAGCTCGGACCGAGGAGCCACTGAAGCTTTCTTT. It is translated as CASSSDRGATEAFF.

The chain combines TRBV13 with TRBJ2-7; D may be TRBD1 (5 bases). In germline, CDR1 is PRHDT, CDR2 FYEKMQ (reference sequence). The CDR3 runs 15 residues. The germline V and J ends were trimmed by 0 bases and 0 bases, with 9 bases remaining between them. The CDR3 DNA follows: TGTGCCAGCAGCTTAGGTCGGCAGGGCTCCTACGAGCAGTACTTC. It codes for CASSLGRQGSYEQYF.

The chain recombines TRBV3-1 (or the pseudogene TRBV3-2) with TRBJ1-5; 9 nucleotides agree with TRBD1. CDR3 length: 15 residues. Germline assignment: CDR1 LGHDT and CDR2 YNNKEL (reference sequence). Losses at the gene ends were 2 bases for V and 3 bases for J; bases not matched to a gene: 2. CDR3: CASSQNRGHNQPQHF. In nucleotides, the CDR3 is TGTGCCAGCAGCCAAAACAGGGGGCACAATCAGCCCCAGCATTTT.